This T cell receptor (beta chain) was observed in a study of blood T cell repertoires in COVID-19. Study in general: Samples taken during acute and convalescent COVID-19 were collected in the United States, Italy and Spain. T cells, B-cell-depleted T cells, or PBMCs provided the cDNA or gDNA that served as material.

V lost 1 base to trimming and J lost 9 bases, with 10 bases between them. There are 13 residues in the CDR3. Germline V gene lookup returns CDR1 SGHDN and CDR2 FVKESK. Under the authors' procedure: From reference gene primer amplification, estimates of nucleated cell counts were derived. The assay was immunoSEQ multiplex PCR, and TCRdb's table has in-frame clones only and misses some. V and J calls and clone size are copied from that table; D and trimming were computed from the DNA. The table includes roughly 70,000 clones, more than 75% detected once. The sequenced sample was peripheral blood. This TCR was recovered from a human donor in a cohort sampled during active COVID-19. V is TRBV14 and J is TRBJ1-5; D gene unclear. DNA of the CDR3: TGTGCCAGCAGCCAAGGTTTGTTTCGGCCCCAGCATTTT. Its translation is CASSQGLFRPQHF.